One TCR beta chain is described in this entry. Its target is not known. The sample originates from a study of T cell responses to AZD1222 COVID-19 vaccine. Study-wide points: Spike-spanning, vaccine-associated CD4 TCRs were dominant at 160-218 and 743-854. Most donors were white British, females outnumbered males, and clonal diversity was possibly underestimated.

CDR3 length equals 15 residues. CDR1 and CDR2 (germline): SGHVS, FQNEAQ. V trimming: 2 bases; J trimming: 6 bases; junction bases outside the gene matches: 5. Assay used: immunoSEQ multiplex PCR; TCRdb lists only in-frame clones, some missing. The sample yields roughly 150,000 clones, 85% to 95% seen once. This receptor was obtained from an adult who received the AZD1222 COVID-19 vaccine. The chain has TRBV7-8 and TRBJ2-2; 8 bases are a match to TRBD2. The starting material was peripheral blood, obtained 28 days after the second AZD1222 dose. The CDR3 protein is CASSLMSGGAGELFF. CDR3 in DNA: TGTGCCAGCAGCTTAATGTCGGGAGGGGCCGGGGAGCTGTTTTTT.